This T cell receptor beta chain was sequenced during a study of beta chain features in type 1 diabetes. On average, the one heparinised blood draw given by each donor was 90 to 150 mL. Cells sorted by CD45RO/CCR7/CD25/CD127/CD95/CD27 comprised CD4+ naive, central memory, regulatory and stem cell-like memory cells. This clone has just a few counts. What was sequenced were expressed TCRB transcripts, since all of the isolated RNA had been reverse transcribed. Sequenced by immunoSEQ multiplex PCR; TCRdb stores in-frame clones only, minus some. This sample has about 470,000 clones, with 25% to 35% found just once. This TCR came from a man aged 18 to 35 in good health. Sequenced material: naive CD4+ T cells from blood.

CDR3 nucleotides: TGTGCCAGCAGTGTTGGCGGGAGTGGCCACGAGCAGTACTTC. It yields the protein CASSVGGSGHEQYF. The rearrangement uses TRBV25-1 and TRBJ2-7, with 7 positions matching TRBD2. This CDR3 is 14 amino acids long. Germline V lookup: CDR1 MGHDK, CDR2 SYGVNS. J was trimmed by 5 bases and V by 4 bases; bases with no gene match: 8.